This TCR beta chain emerged from a study of blood T cell repertoires in COVID-19. Whole-study context: Sites in the United States, Italy and Spain provided acute and convalescent COVID-19 samples. The analysed material was cDNA or gDNA that came from T cells, B-cell-depleted T cells, or PBMCs.

The CDR3 is 15 residues long. Per germline, CDR1 SGHRS and CDR2 YFSETQ. V lost 0 bases and J lost 8, with 17 bases in between. In the original workflow: Amplifying reference gene primers gave estimates of nucleated cell counts. Sequenced by immunoSEQ multiplex PCR; TCRdb stores in-frame clones only, minus some. V, J and clone size were drawn from that table, and D and trimming were deduced from the DNA. The sample shows tens of thousands of clones, about 90% of them seen only once. The source is a human donor with acute or convalescent COVID-19. The donor label of this sample is uncertain. This chain uses TRBV5-1 with TRBJ1-2; D perhaps matches TRBD1 (5 bases). What was sequenced was peripheral blood. This CDR3 reads CASSLAWDSPRGYTF. The CDR3 region has the DNA TGCGCCAGCAGCTTGGCCTGGGACTCCCCCCGCGGCTACACCTTC.